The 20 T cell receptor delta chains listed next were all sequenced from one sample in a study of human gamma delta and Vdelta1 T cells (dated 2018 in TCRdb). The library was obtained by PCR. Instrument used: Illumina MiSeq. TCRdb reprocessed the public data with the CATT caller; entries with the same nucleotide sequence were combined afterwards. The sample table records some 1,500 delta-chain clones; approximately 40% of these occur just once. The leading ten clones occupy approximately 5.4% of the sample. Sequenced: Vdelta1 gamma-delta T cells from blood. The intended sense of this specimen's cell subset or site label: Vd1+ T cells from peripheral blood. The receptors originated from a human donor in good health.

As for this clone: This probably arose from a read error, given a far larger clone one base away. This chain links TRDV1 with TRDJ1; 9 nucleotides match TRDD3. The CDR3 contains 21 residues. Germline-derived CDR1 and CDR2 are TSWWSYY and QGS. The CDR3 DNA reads TGTGCTCTTGGGGACGGTCTCCTACCGTCCGGGGGATACCAGTACACCGTTAAACTCATCTTT. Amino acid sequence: CALGDGLLPSGGYQYTVKLIF.

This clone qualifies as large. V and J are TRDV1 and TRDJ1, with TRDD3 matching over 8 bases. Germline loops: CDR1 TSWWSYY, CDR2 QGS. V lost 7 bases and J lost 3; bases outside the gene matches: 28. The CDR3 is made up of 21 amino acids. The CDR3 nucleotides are TGTGCTCTTGCCGGGGGAGGAATAGGCCTCCGACTGGGGGTCACGCCCGATAAACTCATCTTT. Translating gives CALAGGGIGLRLGVTPDKLIF.

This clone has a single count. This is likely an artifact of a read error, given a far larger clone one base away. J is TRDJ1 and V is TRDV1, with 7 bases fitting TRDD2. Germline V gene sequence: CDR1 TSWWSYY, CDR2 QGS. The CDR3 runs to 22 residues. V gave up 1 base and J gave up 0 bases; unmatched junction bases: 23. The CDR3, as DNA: TGTGCTCTTGGGGAACCCTATTCCTACGTGGGTGGACATAACAGGTACACCGATAAACTCATCTTT. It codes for CALGEPYSYVGGHNRYTDKLIF.

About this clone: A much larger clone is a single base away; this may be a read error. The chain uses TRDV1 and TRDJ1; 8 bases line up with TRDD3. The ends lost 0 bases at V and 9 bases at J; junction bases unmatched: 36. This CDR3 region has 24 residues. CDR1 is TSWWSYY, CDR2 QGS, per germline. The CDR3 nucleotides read TGTGCTCTTGGGGAACTATTGCGCCCTCCGATCGGGGGATATTCTAGCGATCCAGGGTTGGAACTCATCTTT. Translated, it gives CALGELLRPPIGGYSSDPGLELIF.

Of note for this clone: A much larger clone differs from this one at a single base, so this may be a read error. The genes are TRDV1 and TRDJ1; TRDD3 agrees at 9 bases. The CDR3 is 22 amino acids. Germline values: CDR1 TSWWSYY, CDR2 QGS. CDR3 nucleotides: TGTGCTCTTGAGGAACTAGTAATCTTTTCCTACGAGCACTGGGGGAATACCGATAAACTCATCTTT. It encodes CALEELVIFSYEHWGNTDKLIF.

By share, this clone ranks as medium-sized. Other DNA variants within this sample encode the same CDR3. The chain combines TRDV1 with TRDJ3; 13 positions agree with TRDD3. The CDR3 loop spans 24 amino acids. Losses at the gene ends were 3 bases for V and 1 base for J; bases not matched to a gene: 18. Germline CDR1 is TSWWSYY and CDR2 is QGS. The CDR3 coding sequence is TGTGCTCTTGGGGACTACCGCTTCCGCCTCGAACTGGGGGATACGTCCTGGGACACCCGACAGATGTTTTTC. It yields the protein CALGDYRFRLELGDTSWDTRQMFF.

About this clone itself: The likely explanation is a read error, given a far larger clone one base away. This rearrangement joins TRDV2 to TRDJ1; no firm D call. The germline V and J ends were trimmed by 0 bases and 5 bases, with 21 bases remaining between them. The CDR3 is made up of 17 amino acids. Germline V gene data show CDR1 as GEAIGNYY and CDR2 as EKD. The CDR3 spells CACDTFLYVKTGDKLIF. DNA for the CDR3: TGTGCCTGTGACACCTTTCTTTACGTCAAAACGGGGGATAAACTCATCTTT.

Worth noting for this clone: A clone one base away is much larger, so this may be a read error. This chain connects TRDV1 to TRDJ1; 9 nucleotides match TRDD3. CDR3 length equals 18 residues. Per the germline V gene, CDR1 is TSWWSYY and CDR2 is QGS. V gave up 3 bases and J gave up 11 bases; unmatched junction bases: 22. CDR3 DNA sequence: TGTGCTCTTGGGGATCTACCGGAGCCGATACCGGGGGATACTGGCCTCATCTTT. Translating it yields CALGDLPEPIPGDTGLIF.

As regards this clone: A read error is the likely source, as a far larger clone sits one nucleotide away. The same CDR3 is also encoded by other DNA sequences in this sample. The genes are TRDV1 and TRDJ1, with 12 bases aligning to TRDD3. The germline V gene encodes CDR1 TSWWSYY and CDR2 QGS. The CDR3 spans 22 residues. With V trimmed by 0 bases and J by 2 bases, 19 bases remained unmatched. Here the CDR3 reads CALGELGLTEAAGGYGTDKLIF. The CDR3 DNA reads TGTGCTCTTGGGGAACTAGGGTTAACGGAAGCAGCTGGGGGATACGGTACCGATAAACTCATCTTT.

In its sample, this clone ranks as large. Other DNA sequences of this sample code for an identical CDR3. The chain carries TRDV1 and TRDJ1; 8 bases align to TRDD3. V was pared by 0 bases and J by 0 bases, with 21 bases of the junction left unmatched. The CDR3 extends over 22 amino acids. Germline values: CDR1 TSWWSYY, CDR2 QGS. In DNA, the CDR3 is TGTGCTCTTGGGGAACTTAGACTCCTACCCGTCTACTGGGGGGTCTACACCGATAAACTCATCTTT. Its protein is CALGELRLLPVYWGVYTDKLIF.

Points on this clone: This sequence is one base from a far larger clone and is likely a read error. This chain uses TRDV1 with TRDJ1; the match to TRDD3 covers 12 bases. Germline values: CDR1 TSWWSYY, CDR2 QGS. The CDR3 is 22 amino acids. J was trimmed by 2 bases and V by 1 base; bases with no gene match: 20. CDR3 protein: CALGEPGLTEAAGGYGTDKLIF. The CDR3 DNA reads TGTGCTCTTGGGGAACCAGGGTTAACGGAAGCCGCTGGGGGATACGGTACCGATAAACTCATCTTT.

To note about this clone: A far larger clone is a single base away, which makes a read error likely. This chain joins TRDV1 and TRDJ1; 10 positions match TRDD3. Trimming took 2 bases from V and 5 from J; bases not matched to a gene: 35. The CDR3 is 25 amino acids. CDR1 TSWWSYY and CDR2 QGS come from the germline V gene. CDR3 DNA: TGTGCTCTTGGGGAAGGTGGCCCTACGCCTATCTGGGGGATATGCACAGTGAGGGATAAGGATAAACTCATCTTT. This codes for CALGEGGPTPIWGICTVRDKDKLIF.

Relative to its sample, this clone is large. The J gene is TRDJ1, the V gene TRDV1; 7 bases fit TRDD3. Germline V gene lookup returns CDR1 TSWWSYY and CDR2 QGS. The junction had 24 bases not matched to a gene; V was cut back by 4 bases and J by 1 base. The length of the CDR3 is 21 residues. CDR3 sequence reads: CALGGCLSLVLGPLGTDKLIF. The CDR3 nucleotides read TGTGCTCTTGGGGGCTGCCTTTCACTTGTACTGGGGCCCCTGGGCACCGATAAACTCATCTTT.

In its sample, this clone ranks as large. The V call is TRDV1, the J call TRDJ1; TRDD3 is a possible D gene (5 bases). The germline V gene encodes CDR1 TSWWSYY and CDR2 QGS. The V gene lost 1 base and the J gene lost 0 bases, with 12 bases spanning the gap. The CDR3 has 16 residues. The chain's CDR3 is CALGERGGGYTDKLIF. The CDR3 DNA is TGTGCTCTTGGGGAACGAGGCGGGGGCTACACCGATAAACTCATCTTT.

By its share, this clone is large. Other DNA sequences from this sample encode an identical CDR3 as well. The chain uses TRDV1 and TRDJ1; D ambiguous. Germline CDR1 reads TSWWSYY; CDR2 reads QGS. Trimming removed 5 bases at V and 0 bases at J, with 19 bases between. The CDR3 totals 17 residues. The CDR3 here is CALGREVRDAYTDKLIF. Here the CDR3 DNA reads TGTGCTCTTGGGAGAGAAGTTAGGGACGCGTACACCGATAAACTCATCTTT.

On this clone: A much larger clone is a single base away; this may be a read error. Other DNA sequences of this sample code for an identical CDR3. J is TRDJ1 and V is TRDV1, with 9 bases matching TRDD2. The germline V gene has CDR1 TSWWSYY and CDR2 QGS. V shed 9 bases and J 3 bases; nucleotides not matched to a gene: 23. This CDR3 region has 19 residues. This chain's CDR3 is CALEGLPTSGGPGADKLIF. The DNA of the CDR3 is TGTGCTCTCGAAGGCCTTCCTACGTCCGGGGGACCTGGGGCCGATAAACTCATCTTT.

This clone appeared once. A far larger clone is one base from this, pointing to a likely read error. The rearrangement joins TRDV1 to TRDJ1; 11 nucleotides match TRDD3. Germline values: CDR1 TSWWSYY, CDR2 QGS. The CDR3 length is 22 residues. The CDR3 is CALGVDFLQVDGGYALTDRLIF. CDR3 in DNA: TGTGCTCTTGGCGTCGACTTCCTACAGGTGGATGGGGGATACGCCTTGACCGATAGACTCATCTTT.

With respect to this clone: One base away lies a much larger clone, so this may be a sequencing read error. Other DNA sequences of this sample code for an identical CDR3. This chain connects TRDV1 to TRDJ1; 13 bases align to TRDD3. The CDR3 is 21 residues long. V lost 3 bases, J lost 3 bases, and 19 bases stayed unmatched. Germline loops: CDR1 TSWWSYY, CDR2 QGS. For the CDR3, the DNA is TGTGCTCTTGGGGAGCCAGCCTTCCTCCTCACTGGGGGATACGCGTCCGATAAACTCATCTTT. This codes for CALGEPAFLLTGGYASDKLIF.

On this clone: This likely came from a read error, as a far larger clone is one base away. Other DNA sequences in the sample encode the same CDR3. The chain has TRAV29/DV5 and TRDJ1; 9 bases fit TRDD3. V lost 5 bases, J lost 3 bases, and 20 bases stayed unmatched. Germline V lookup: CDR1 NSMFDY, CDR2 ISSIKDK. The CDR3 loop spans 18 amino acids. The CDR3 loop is CAAAAPSYRGYASDKLIF. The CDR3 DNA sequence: TGTGCAGCGGCAGCCCCCTCCTACAGGGGATACGCGTCCGATAAACTCATCTTT.

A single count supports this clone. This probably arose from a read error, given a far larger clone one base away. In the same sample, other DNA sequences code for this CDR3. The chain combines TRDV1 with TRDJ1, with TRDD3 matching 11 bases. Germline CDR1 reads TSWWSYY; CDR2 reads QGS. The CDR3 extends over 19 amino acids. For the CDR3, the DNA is TGTGCTCTGGGGGACTTCACCTTACTGGGGGATATAAACGCCGATAAACTCATCTTT. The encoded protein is CALGDFTLLGDINADKLIF.